One and the same sample provided the 10 T cell receptor beta chains below, sequenced in a study of T cells after yellow fever vaccination. One entry per CDR3 protein results from TCRdb running MiXCR on the 5' RACE reads. The table has about 300,000 distinct CDR3 sequences, approximately 10% seen once. Source: CD4+ T cells sorted from PBMCs, taken 5 days after the yellow fever booster vaccination. The receptors derive from a man aged 18 to 29 who received the YFV17D yellow fever vaccine.

The rearrangement links TRBV7-2 to TRBJ2-1, with 8 bases matching TRBD1. The CDR3 covers 14 residues. V lost 5 bases, J lost 6 bases, and 6 bases stayed unmatched. The germline V gene encodes CDR1 SGHTA and CDR2 FQGNSA. The DNA for the CDR3 is TGTGCCAGCAGCGGGACAGGTGGTCGCAATGAGCAGTTCTTC. It codes for CASSGTGGRNEQFF. Variable domain in full (rest from reference TRBV7-2 and TRBJ2-1): GAGVSQSPSNKVTEKGKDVELRCDPISGHTALYWYRQSLGQGLEFLIYFQGNSAPDKSGLPSDRFSAERTGGSVSTLTIQRTQQEDSAVYLCASSGTGGRNEQFFGPGTRLTVL.

This clonotype was counted only a few times. The gene calls are TRBV4-3 and TRBJ2-2; no definite D call. In germline, CDR1 is LGHNA, CDR2 YSLEER. The CDR3 runs to 17 residues. Deletions cut 3 bases from V and 5 bases from J, with 19 bases between. CDR3 sequence reads: CASSHVSGLGRTGELFF. DNA of the CDR3: TGCGCCAGCAGCCATGTCAGTGGGCTAGGTCGTACCGGGGAGCTGTTTTTT.

The chain couples TRBV7-2 to TRBJ2-5; D gene uncertain. Germline loops: CDR1 SGHTA, CDR2 FQGNSA. The CDR3 sequence is 12 residues long. V was trimmed by 8 bases and J by 0 bases, leaving 7 bases between them. For the CDR3, the DNA is TGTGCCAGCGCTCAGAACCAAGAGACCCAGTACTTC. Translation: CASAQNQETQYF.

The chain carries TRBV6-5 and TRBJ1-1, with D hard to call. The CDR3 is 16 amino acids. V gave up 2 bases and J gave up 1 base, with 14 bases separating them. The germline V gene has CDR1 MNHEY and CDR2 SVGAGI. CDR3 amino acids: CASSYVKEASNTEAFF. CDR3 coding DNA: TGTGCCAGCAGTTACGTGAAAGAGGCATCGAACACTGAAGCTTTCTTT.

CDR3 nucleotides: TGCAGTGCTACCGGGACAGGGATGGGTAATTCACCCCTCCACTTT. As protein: CSATGTGMGNSPLHF. This rearrangement joins TRBV20-1 to TRBJ1-6; TRBD1 matches 9 bases. Germline V gene data show CDR1 as DFQATT and CDR2 as SNEGSKA (reference sequence). V lost 4 bases and J lost 6; bases outside the gene matches: 7. The CDR3 runs 15 residues.

This clonotype has just a few counts. The chain has TRBV6-5 and TRBJ2-1; D perhaps matches TRBD2 (6 bases). The CDR3 totals 18 residues. The V end lost 6 bases, the J end lost 6 bases, and 27 bases lay between the germline ends. Germline-derived CDR1 and CDR2 are MNHEY and SVGAGI. Here the CDR3 DNA reads TGTGCCAGCAGCCTCGTATGGGCGGGGACTCCACCACTCAATGAGCAGTTCTTC. As protein: CASSLVWAGTPPLNEQFF.

V usage is TRBV7-9 and J usage is TRBJ2-1, with D tentatively TRBD1 (5 bases). V lost 3 bases and J 5 bases, leaving 8 bases between the germline ends. CDR1 and CDR2 (germline): SEHNR, FQNEAQ (reference sequence). This CDR3 has 13 amino acids. In DNA, the CDR3 is TGTGCCAGCAGCTTTGACAGAAACAATGAGCAGTTCTTC. Encoded protein: CASSFDRNNEQFF.

V and J are TRBV5-6 and TRBJ2-3, with D uncertain. V lost 4 bases and J lost 6, with 12 bases in between. The length of the CDR3 is 13 residues. The V gene's germline CDR1 is SGHDT and CDR2 YYEEEE. CDR3 DNA sequence: TGTGCCAGCAGCCCAAAACGATTGGATACGCAGTATTTT. It encodes CASSPKRLDTQYF.

This clonotype was detected ten times or more. The chain combines TRBV20-1 with TRBJ2-3; 8 nucleotides line up with TRBD2. The V segment lost 8 bases and the J segment 3 bases; nucleotides outside the gene matches: 4. This CDR3 contains 12 residues. Per germline, CDR1 DFQATT and CDR2 SNEGSKA (reference sequence). The CDR3 bases are TGCAGTCCGGGACTAGGGACAGATACGCAGTATTTT. Translation: CSPGLGTDTQYF.

This clonotype was seen at least ten times. This chain joins TRBV19 and TRBJ2-5, with unresolved D. Germline assignment: CDR1 LNHDA and CDR2 SQIVND (reference sequence). CDR3 size: 15 residues. The germline V and J ends were trimmed by 5 bases and 1 base, with 14 bases remaining between them. The DNA of the CDR3 is TGTGCCAGTAGTTCGGTAAAAACCGGCCAAGAGACCCAGTACTTC. Amino acid sequence: CASSSVKTGQETQYF.